This is a list of T cell receptor beta chains from one sample in a study of T cells after yellow fever vaccination. TCRdb called the 5' RACE reads again in MiXCR, with one record for every CDR3 protein. Of approximately 300,000 distinct CDR3 sequences listed, about 10% are singletons. Sample: CD4+ T cells sorted from PBMCs, taken 45 days after the yellow fever booster vaccination. The receptors here all came from a man aged 18 to 35 who received the YFV17D yellow fever vaccine. Each CDR3 is given without its conserved first and last residue. Fields, in order: D gene, V gene, J gene, CDR3 protein. D genes are given only for firm matches.

TRBD2	TRBV7-9	TRBJ2-3	ASSVLAGGPGTDTQY
TRBD2	TRBV7-3	TRBJ2-3	ASSLTVRRAGGVDTQY
-	TRBV10-3	TRBJ2-2	AISGSPGELF
-	TRBV5-5	TRBJ1-2	ASSQGVYGYT
-	TRBV28	TRBJ2-1	ASRRWTVNEQF
-	TRBV20-1	TRBJ2-5	SARDRAGVGETQY
-	TRBV14	TRBJ2-1	ASSRGTNNEQF
TRBD2	TRBV7-2	TRBJ2-1	ASTQRGGRYNEQF
-	TRBV15	TRBJ2-6	ATSRDLPGARSGANVLT
-	TRBV19	TRBJ2-7	ASSSPDISYEQY
TRBD1	TRBV18	TRBJ1-1	ASSPLDRGNKLNTEAF
TRBD2	TRBV12-3/TRBV12-4	TRBJ2-1	ASFPAGGSSEQF
TRBD1	TRBV5-1	TRBJ1-1	ASSRTGAGTEAF
-	TRBV5-6	TRBJ1-1	ASSFLQDPGGHLVTEAF
-	TRBV10-3	TRBJ2-3	AISPRTAGGTDTQY
-	TRBV12-3/TRBV12-4	TRBJ1-2	ASSYGGSNYGYT
-	TRBV28	TRBJ2-1	ASSGGPAYNEQF
TRBD1	TRBV24-1	TRBJ2-1	ATKSVVARGPNEQF
-	TRBV12-3/TRBV12-4	TRBJ1-5	ASSPWQNQPQH
TRBD2	TRBV12-3/TRBV12-4	TRBJ2-5	ASTTGLAGGYQETQY
-	TRBV6-5	TRBJ1-2	ASRPQGGYYGYT
TRBD2	TRBV4-3	TRBJ2-5	ASSQDLAGGLETQY
-	TRBV7-2	TRBJ1-2	ASSSGLGYGYT
-	TRBV5-1	TRBJ1-2	ASSFDTNYGYT
-	TRBV5-6	TRBJ2-6	ASSLGAGSNVLT
-	TRBV30	TRBJ1-6	AGAGTDNSPLH
-	TRBV6-2/TRBV6-3	TRBJ2-2	ASSYGVVELF
-	TRBV11-1	TRBJ2-3	ASSPRQSDTQY
TRBD1	TRBV19	TRBJ1-5	ASYGTGEFSPQH
-	TRBV5-6	TRBJ2-7	ASSTGSPEQY
-	TRBV4-1	TRBJ1-2	ASSQGELNPAGYT
TRBD1	TRBV6-5	TRBJ2-5	ASRGDRGGRETQY
-	TRBV7-9	TRBJ2-1	ASSLAIQNNEQF
-	TRBV7-2	TRBJ2-6	ASSFRLAGANVLT
-	TRBV5-1	TRBJ2-1	ASSLAGATFPGDEQF
-	TRBV4-2	TRBJ2-1	ASSQDGREREQF
-	TRBV2	TRBJ1-6	ASSDLSPLH
TRBD1	TRBV9	TRBJ2-1	ASRPTGTGGDEQF
-	TRBV12-3/TRBV12-4	TRBJ1-1	ASSLIEVLGTEAF
TRBD1	TRBV5-1	TRBJ2-2	ASARTGGSTGELF
-	TRBV28	TRBJ2-3	ASSLLVPRITDTQY
TRBD1	TRBV5-1	TRBJ2-1	ASSLQWDREFGEQF
-	TRBV6-9	TRBJ2-2	ASRPGLRSNTGELF
-	TRBV7-3	TRBJ2-1	ASSPGANNEQF
-	TRBV6-1	TRBJ1-5	ASSEALGISNQPQH
-	TRBV21-1	TRBJ1-3	ASSTTGSSGNTIY
-	TRBV29-1	TRBJ1-2	SVEFREPYGYT
TRBD2	TRBV5-4	TRBJ2-1	ASSSGGTSSLLEQF
-	TRBV15	TRBJ2-3	ATSATGNTQY
-	TRBV7-2	TRBJ1-4	ASSPGANVGEKLF
-	TRBV6-2/TRBV6-3	TRBJ2-5	ASRSVAQETQY
-	TRBV4-3	TRBJ2-1	ASSQDRLATEQF
-	TRBV10-3	TRBJ2-5	AISEGETQY
-	TRBV7-3	TRBJ1-1	ASSNKGRGGGTEAF